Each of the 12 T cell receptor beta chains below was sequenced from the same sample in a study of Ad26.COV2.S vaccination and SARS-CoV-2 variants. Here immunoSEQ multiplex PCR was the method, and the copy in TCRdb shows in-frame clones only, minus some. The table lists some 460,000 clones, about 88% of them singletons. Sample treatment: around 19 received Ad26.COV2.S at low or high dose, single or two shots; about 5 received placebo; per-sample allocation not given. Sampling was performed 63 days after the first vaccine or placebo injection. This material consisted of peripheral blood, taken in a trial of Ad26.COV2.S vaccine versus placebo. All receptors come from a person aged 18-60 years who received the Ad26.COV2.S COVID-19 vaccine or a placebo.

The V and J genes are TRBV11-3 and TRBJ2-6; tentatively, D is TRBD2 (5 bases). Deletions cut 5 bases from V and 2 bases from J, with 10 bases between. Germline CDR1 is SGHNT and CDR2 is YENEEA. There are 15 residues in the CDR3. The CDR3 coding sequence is TGTGCCAGCAGCCCCGGGGTGGCTGGGGCCAACGTCCTGACTTTC. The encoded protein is CASSPGVAGANVLTF.

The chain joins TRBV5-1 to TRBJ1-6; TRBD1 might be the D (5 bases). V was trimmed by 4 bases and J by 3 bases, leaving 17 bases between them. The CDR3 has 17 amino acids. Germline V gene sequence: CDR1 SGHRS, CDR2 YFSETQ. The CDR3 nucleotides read TGCGCCAGCAGCCGGGACGCCCCCACAATCTATAATTCACCCCTCCACTTT. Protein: CASSRDAPTIYNSPLHF.

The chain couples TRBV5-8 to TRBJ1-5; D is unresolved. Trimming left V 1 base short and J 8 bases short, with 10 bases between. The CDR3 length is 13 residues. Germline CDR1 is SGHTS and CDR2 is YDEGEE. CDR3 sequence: CASSLPSTKPQHF. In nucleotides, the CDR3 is TGTGCCAGCAGCTTGCCGTCAACCAAGCCCCAGCATTTT.

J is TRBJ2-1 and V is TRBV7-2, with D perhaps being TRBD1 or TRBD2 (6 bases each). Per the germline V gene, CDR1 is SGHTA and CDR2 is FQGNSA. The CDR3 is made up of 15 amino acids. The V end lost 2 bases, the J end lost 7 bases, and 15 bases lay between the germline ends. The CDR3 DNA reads TGTGCCAGCAGCTTATTCGTGGGGGGCCAAAATGAGCAGTTCTTC. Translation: CASSLFVGGQNEQFF. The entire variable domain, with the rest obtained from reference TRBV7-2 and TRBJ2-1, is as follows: GAGVSQSPSNKVTEKGKDVELRCDPISGHTALYWYRQSLGQGLEFLIYFQGNSAPDKSGLPSDRFSAERTGGSVSTLTIQRTQQEDSAVYLCASSLFVGGQNEQFFGPGTRLTVL.

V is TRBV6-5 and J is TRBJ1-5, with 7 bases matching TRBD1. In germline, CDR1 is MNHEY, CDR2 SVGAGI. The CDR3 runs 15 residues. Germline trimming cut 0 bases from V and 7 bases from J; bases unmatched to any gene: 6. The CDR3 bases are TGTGCCAGCAGTTACTCGGCAGGGGGTAGCCAGCCCCAGCATTTT. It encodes CASSYSAGGSQPQHF.

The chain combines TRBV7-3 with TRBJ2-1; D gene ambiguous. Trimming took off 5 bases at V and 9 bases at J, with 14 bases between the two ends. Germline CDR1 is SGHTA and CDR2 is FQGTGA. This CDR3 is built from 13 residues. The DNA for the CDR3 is TGTGCCAGCAGCGAATCCCCCTGGGGTGAGCAGTTCTTC. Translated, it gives CASSESPWGEQFF.

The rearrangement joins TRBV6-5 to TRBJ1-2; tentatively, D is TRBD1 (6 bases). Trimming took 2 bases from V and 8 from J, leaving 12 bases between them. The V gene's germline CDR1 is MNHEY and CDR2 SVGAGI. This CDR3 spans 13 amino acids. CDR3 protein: CASSYTTGKGYTF. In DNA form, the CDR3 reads TGTGCCAGCAGTTACACCACAGGGAAAGGCTACACCTTC.

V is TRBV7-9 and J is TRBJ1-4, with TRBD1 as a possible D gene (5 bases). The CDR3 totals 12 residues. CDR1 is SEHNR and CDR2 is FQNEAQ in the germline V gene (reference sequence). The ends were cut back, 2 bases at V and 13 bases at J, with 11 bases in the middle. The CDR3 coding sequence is TGTGCCAGCAGCTTAAGGGCCGGGGGACTGTTTTTT. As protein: CASSLRAGGLFF.

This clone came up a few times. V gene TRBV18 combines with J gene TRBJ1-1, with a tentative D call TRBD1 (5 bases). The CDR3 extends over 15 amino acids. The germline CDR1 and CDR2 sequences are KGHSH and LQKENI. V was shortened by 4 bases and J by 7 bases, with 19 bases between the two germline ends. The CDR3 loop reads CASSQTGTVPDEAFF. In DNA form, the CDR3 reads TGTGCCAGCTCACAAACCGGGACGGTACCCGATGAAGCTTTCTTT.

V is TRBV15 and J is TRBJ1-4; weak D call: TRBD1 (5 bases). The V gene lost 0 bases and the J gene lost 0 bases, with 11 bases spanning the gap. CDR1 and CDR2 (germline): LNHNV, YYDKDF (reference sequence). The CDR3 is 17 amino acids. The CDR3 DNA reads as TGTGCCACCAGCAGAGATAAGGGGCAAGCAACTAATGAAAAACTGTTTTTT. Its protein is CATSRDKGQATNEKLFF.

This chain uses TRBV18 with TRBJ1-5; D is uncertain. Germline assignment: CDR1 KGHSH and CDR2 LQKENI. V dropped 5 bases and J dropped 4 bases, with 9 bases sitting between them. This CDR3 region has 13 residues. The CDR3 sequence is CASSNGENQPQHF. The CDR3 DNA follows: TGTGCCAGCTCAAATGGGGAAAATCAGCCCCAGCATTTT.

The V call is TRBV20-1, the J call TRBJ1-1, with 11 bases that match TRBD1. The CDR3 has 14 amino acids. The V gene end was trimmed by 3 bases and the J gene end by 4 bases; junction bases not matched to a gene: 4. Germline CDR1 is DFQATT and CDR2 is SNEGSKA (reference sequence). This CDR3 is CSASAGTGGTEAFF. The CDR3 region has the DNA TGCAGTGCTAGTGCCGGGACAGGGGGCACTGAAGCTTTCTTT.